Listed below are T cell receptor beta chains from one sample, sequenced in a study of patients and donors after allogeneic stem cell transplantation. MiXCR, applied by TCRdb to the RT-PCR reads, yields one record per CDR3 protein. The table has about 150,000 distinct CDR3 sequences, approximately 24% seen once; the top ten hold 26%. The source material was blood, either unsorted or a sorted T cell fraction (not recorded which). The receptors here all came from a human donor who was either an allogeneic HSCT recipient or a stem cell or donor lymphocyte infusion donor (not recorded which). It is not recorded whose cells these are; they may come from a transplant donor. The CDR3 runs from the conserved cysteine through the conserved F or W. The order of the fields is D gene, V gene, clone size, J gene, CDR3 protein, CDR3 DNA. D genes are given only for firm matches. The size entry is marked missing in some rows and otherwise reads once, few, many or a size class.

d_gene: TRBD1; v_gene: TRBV10-3; abundance: NA; j_gene: TRBJ1-2; CDR3aa: CAISDPTGVYGYTF; CDR3nt: TGTGCCATCAGTGATCCGACAGGGGTCTATGGCTACACCTTC
d_gene: TRBD2; v_gene: TRBV20-1; abundance: NA; j_gene: TRBJ2-1; CDR3aa: CSASVTSGRGSEQFF; CDR3nt: TGCAGTGCTAGCGTGACTAGCGGGAGGGGTAGTGAGCAGTTCTTC
d_gene: NA; v_gene: TRBV5-1; abundance: NA; j_gene: TRBJ2-3; CDR3aa: CASSSFLTFSTDTQYF; CDR3nt: TGCGCCAGCAGCTCCTTCCTGACCTTTAGCACAGATACGCAGTATTTT
d_gene: NA; v_gene: TRBV3-1; abundance: NA; j_gene: TRBJ1-4; CDR3aa: CASSQETNSGQLFF; CDR3nt: TGTGCCAGCAGCCAAGAAACAAACTCGGGTCAACTGTTTTTT
d_gene: NA; v_gene: TRBV27; abundance: NA; j_gene: TRBJ1-1; CDR3aa: CASRDGAEAFF; CDR3nt: TGTGCCAGCAGGGACGGGGCTGAAGCTTTCTTT
d_gene: TRBD1; v_gene: TRBV3-1; abundance: once; j_gene: TRBJ2-4; CDR3aa: CASSHVVGTEAGVAKNIQYF; CDR3nt: TGTGCCAGCAGCCACGTGGTGGGGACAGAAGCAGGGGTAGCCAAAAACATTCAGTACTTC
d_gene: NA; v_gene: TRBV12-3/TRBV12-4; abundance: few; j_gene: TRBJ1-5; CDR3aa: CASSLISQPQHF; CDR3nt: TGTGCCAGCAGTTTGATAAGTCAGCCCCAGCATTTT
d_gene: NA; v_gene: TRBV6-6; abundance: few; j_gene: TRBJ1-6; CDR3aa: CASSSGTQNSPLHF; CDR3nt: TGTGCCAGCAGCTCCGGGACACAGAATTCACCCCTCCACTTT
d_gene: TRBD2; v_gene: TRBV10-2; abundance: NA; j_gene: TRBJ2-5; CDR3aa: CASSESPKTSQEIQYF; CDR3nt: TGCGCCAGCAGTGAGTCCCCAAAGACTAGCCAAGAGATCCAGTACTTC
d_gene: NA; v_gene: TRBV20-1; abundance: NA; j_gene: TRBJ2-3; CDR3aa: CSARDAALARVADTQYF; CDR3nt: TGCAGTGCTAGAGATGCCGCTCTAGCGAGGGTTGCAGATACGCAGTATTTT
d_gene: NA; v_gene: TRBV18; abundance: few; j_gene: TRBJ1-2; CDR3aa: CASSPQGSHGYTF; CDR3nt: TGTGCCAGCTCACCTCAGGGGTCCCATGGCTACACCTTC
d_gene: NA; v_gene: TRBV7-6; abundance: many; j_gene: TRBJ1-1; CDR3aa: CASSRTLNTEAFF; CDR3nt: TGTGCCAGCAGCCGTACATTGAACACTGAAGCTTTCTTT
d_gene: NA; v_gene: TRBV12-3/TRBV12-4; abundance: many; j_gene: TRBJ1-4; CDR3aa: CASSRADEKLFF; CDR3nt: TGTGCCAGCAGTCGGGCGGATGAAAAACTGTTTTTT
d_gene: NA; v_gene: TRBV4-1; abundance: NA; j_gene: TRBJ2-1; CDR3aa: CASSRNNEQFF; CDR3nt: TGCGCCAGCAGCCGAAACAATGAGCAGTTCTTC
d_gene: NA; v_gene: TRBV7-9; abundance: few; j_gene: TRBJ1-1; CDR3aa: CASSLGGGMNTEAFF; CDR3nt: TGTGCCAGCAGCTTAGGGGGAGGGATGAACACTGAAGCTTTCTTT
d_gene: TRBD1; v_gene: TRBV29-1; abundance: NA; j_gene: TRBJ2-6; CDR3aa: CSVYRGPANVLTF; CDR3nt: TGCAGCGTATACAGGGGTCCGGCCAACGTCCTGACTTTC
d_gene: NA; v_gene: TRBV11-3; abundance: NA; j_gene: TRBJ2-3; CDR3aa: CASSRGQHPTDTQYF; CDR3nt: TGTGCCAGCAGCCGCGGACAGCACCCCACAGATACGCAGTATTTT
d_gene: TRBD2; v_gene: TRBV6-1; abundance: few; j_gene: TRBJ2-7; CDR3aa: CASSYDSGGAEFYEQYF; CDR3nt: TGTGCCAGCAGTTACGATAGCGGGGGGGCCGAGTTCTACGAGCAGTACTTC
d_gene: NA; v_gene: TRBV6-4; abundance: NA; j_gene: TRBJ2-2; CDR3aa: CASSDRGERTGELFF; CDR3nt: TGTGCCAGCAGTGACAGAGGTGAAAGGACCGGGGAGCTGTTTTTT
d_gene: NA; v_gene: TRBV6-5; abundance: NA; j_gene: TRBJ1-6; CDR3aa: CASRPYSGSNSPLHF; CDR3nt: TGTGCCAGCAGACCCTACTCAGGGTCAAATTCACCCCTCCACTTT
d_gene: NA; v_gene: TRBV4-1; abundance: NA; j_gene: TRBJ1-4; CDR3aa: CASSPGRGNEKLFF; CDR3nt: TGCGCCAGCAGTCCAGGAAGGGGGAATGAAAAACTGTTTTTT
d_gene: TRBD1; v_gene: TRBV25-1; abundance: NA; j_gene: TRBJ2-1; CDR3aa: CASSQGQGYDEQFF; CDR3nt: TGTGCCAGCAGTCAGGGACAGGGGTACGATGAGCAGTTCTTC
d_gene: NA; v_gene: TRBV7-3; abundance: NA; j_gene: TRBJ2-5; CDR3aa: CASSPNGAETQYF; CDR3nt: TGTGCCAGCAGCCCCAATGGAGCCGAGACCCAGTACTTC
d_gene: NA; v_gene: TRBV6-6; abundance: NA; j_gene: TRBJ2-1; CDR3aa: CASSYDEGLYYNEQFF; CDR3nt: TGTGCCAGCAGTTACGACGAGGGACTCTACTACAATGAGCAGTTCTTC
d_gene: NA; v_gene: TRBV5-1; abundance: NA; j_gene: TRBJ1-6; CDR3aa: CASSAENSSPLHF; CDR3nt: TGCGCCAGCAGCGCAGAGAACTCATCACCCCTCCACTTT
d_gene: NA; v_gene: TRBV29-1; abundance: few; j_gene: TRBJ1-2; CDR3aa: CSVQGYSNYGYTF; CDR3nt: TGCAGCGTTCAGGGTTACTCTAACTATGGCTACACCTTC
d_gene: TRBD1; v_gene: TRBV28; abundance: NA; j_gene: TRBJ1-2; CDR3aa: CASSPAAGGIGYTF; CDR3nt: TGTGCCAGCAGTCCAGCGGCAGGGGGCATCGGCTACACCTTC
d_gene: TRBD1; v_gene: TRBV7-3; abundance: few; j_gene: TRBJ2-3; CDR3aa: CASSSGQGSDTQYF; CDR3nt: TGTGCCAGCAGCTCGGGACAGGGATCTGATACGCAGTATTTT
d_gene: NA; v_gene: TRBV4-3; abundance: few; j_gene: TRBJ1-3; CDR3aa: CASSQAVHSSSGNTIYF; CDR3nt: TGCGCCAGCAGCCAGGCGGTACATTCGAGCTCTGGAAACACCATATATTTT